The clone carrying this TCR beta chain has a handful of counts. Its antigen is currently unknown. Barcoded TCR alpha and TCR beta cDNA libraries with UMIs came from 5'RACE using constant-segment primers. TCRdb recomputed calls from the 5' RACE reads with MiXCR, one row per CDR3 protein. The sample yields 68,000 or so distinct CDR3 sequences, about a sixth seen once. CDR3 length equals 16 residues. Germline V gene sequence: CDR1 SGHRS, CDR2 YFSETQ. Trimming took 1 base from V and 4 from J; bases not matched to a gene: 4. This specimen comes from a study of T-cell memory formation after mild COVID-19. Overall study context: Across donors, TCR clusters were largely donor specific. The study, taken as a whole, reports: Most CD4+ clones that shrank were in CM and EM, while CD8+ ones turned up in EMRA.

V gene TRBV5-1 combines with J gene TRBJ2-1; 11 bases align to TRBD2. The clonotype was recovered from an adult woman who had mild COVID-19 (a few samples of this study predate the infection). Cell type and time point are not known. The sequenced sample consisted of PBMCs or a T cell subset sorted from them (not recorded which). The CDR3 bases are TGCGCCAGCAGCTTGACGGGACTAGCGGCTTACAATGAGCAGTTCTTC. Encoded protein: CASSLTGLAAYNEQFF.